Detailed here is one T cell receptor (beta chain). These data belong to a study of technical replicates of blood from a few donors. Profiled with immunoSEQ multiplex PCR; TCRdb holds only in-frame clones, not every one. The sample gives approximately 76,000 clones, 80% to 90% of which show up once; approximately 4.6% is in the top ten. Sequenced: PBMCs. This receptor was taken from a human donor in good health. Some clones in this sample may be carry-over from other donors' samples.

The CDR3 bases are TGTGCCTGGAGGGGGACTCAGGTCTACACCTTC. It yields the protein CAWRGTQVYTF. The chain has TRBV30 and TRBJ1-2; possible D gene TRBD1, 5 bases. In germline, CDR1 is GTSNPN, CDR2 SVGIG (reference sequence). The CDR3 has 11 residues. The V gene lost 3 bases and the J gene lost 10 bases, with 12 bases spanning the gap. The variable domain in full, with the rest retrieved from reference TRBV30 and TRBJ1-2, is SQTIHQWPATLVQPVGSPLSLECTVEGTSNPNLYWYRQAAGRGLQLLFYSVGIGQISSEVPQNLSASRPQDRQFILSSKKLLLSDSGFYLCAWRGTQVYTFGSGTRLTVV.